The source of this T cell receptor beta chain is a study of blood T cell repertoires in COVID-19. With 3 bases removed from V and 4 bases from J, the gap between germline ends came to 14 bases. CDR1 is MNHEY, CDR2 SVGAGI, per germline. This CDR3 spans 15 amino acids. Sequenced by immunoSEQ multiplex PCR; TCRdb stores in-frame clones only, minus some. The repertoire has fewer than 150,000 clones, around 76% of them found once; the top ten carry about 2.1%. This clone was observed a few times. The genes are TRBV6-5 and TRBJ2-3; TRBD2 is a possible D gene (7 bases). Material for sequencing was peripheral blood. This TCR came from a man aged 65 to 85 with acute or convalescent COVID-19. This CDR3 reads CASSYEGGPADTQYF. As DNA, the CDR3 is TGTGCCAGCAGTTATGAGGGGGGGCCCGCAGATACGCAGTATTTT.